Here is one TCR beta chain with its context. The data were produced by immunoSEQ multiplex PCR, yet TCRdb's version contains in-frame clones alone and is incomplete. The sample contains some 97,000 clones, less than 95% of which appear only once. This entry comes from a study of siplizumab effects on memory and regulatory T cells. The CDR3 totals 16 residues. V was clipped by 1 base and J by 8 bases; unmatched bases: 9. Germline values: CDR1 SGHKS, CDR2 YYEKEE (reference sequence). The gene calls are TRBV5-5 and TRBJ2-1, with 10 bases lining up with TRBD2. The receptor comes from a human donor in good health. Sequencing was done on a sample of Tregs sorted from blood. CDR3 region: CASSLILAGVSDEQFF. CDR3 bases: TGTGCCAGCAGCTTGATCCTAGCGGGAGTGTCGGATGAGCAGTTCTTC.